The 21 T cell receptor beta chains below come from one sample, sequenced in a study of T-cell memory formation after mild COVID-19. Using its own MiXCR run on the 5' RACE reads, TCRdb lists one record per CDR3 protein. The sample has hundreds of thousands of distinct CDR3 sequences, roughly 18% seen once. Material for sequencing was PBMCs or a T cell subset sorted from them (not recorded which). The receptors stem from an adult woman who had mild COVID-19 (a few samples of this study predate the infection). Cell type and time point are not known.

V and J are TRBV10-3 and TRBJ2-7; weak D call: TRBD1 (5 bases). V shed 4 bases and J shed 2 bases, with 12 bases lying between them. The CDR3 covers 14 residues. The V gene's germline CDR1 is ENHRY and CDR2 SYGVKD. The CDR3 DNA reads TGTGCCATCAGTGCCGCGGCAGGGCCCTACGAGCAGTACTTC. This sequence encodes CAISAAAGPYEQYF.

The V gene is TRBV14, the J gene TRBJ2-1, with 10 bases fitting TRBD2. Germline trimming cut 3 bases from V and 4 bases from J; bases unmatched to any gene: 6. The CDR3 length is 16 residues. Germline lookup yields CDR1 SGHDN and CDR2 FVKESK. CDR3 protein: CASSQDLAGVYNEQFF. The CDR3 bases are TGTGCCAGCAGCCAGGATCTAGCGGGGGTATACAATGAGCAGTTCTTC.

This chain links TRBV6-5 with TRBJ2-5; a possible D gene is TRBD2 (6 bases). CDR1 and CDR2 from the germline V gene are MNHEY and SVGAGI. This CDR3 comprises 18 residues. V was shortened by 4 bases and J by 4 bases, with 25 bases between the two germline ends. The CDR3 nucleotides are TGTGCCAGCAGTTTCTCCGGACGGGCGGCGGGAATTAGAGAGACCCAGTACTTC. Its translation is CASSFSGRAAGIRETQYF.

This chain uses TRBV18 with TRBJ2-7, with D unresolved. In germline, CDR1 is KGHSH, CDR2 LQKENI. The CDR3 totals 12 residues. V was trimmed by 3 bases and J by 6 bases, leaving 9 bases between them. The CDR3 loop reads CASSPLLGEQYF. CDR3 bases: TGTGCCAGCTCACCCCTACTGGGCGAGCAGTACTTC.

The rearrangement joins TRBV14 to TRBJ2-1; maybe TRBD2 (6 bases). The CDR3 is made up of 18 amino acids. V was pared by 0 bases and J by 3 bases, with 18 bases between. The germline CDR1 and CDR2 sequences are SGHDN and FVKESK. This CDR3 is CASSQEGVEGPHYNEQFF. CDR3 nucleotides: TGTGCCAGCAGCCAAGAAGGCGTGGAGGGGCCCCACTACAATGAGCAGTTCTTC.

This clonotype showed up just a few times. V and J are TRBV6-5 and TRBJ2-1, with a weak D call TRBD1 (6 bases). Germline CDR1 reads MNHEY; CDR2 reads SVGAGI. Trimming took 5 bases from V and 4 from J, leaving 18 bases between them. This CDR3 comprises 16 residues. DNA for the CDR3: TGTGCCAGCAGTGACAAGCGGACAGAATTGTACAATGAGCAGTTCTTC. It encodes CASSDKRTELYNEQFF.

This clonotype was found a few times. CDR3 nucleotides: TGCAGTGCTAGAGAACCAGGTTCGATCTACGAGCAGTACTTC. This sequence encodes CSAREPGSIYEQYF. The chain recombines TRBV20-1 with TRBJ2-7, with unresolved D. CDR1 is DFQATT, CDR2 SNEGSKA, per germline (reference sequence). The CDR3 is 14 residues long. Trimming pared 0 bases from V and 3 bases from J, leaving 12 bases between.

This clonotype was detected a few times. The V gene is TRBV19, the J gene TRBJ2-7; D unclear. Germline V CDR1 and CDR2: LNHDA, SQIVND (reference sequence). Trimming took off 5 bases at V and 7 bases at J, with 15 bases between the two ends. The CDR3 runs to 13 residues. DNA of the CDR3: TGTGCCAGTAGTCCGACGAGCGTGCGGGAGCAGTACTTC. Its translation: CASSPTSVREQYF.

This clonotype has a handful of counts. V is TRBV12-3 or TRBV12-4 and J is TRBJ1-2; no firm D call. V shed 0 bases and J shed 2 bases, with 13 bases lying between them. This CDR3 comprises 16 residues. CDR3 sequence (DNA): TGTGCCAGCAGTTTAGCGTTGTGGGCCAGGAACTATGGCTACACCTTC. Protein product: CASSLALWARNYGYTF.

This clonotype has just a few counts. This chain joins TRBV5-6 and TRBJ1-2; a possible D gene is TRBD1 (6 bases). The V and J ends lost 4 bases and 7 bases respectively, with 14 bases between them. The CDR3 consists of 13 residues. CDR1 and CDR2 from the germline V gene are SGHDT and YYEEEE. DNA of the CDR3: TGTGCCAGCAGCCTCCAGGACAGAGCTGGCTACACCTTC. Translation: CASSLQDRAGYTF. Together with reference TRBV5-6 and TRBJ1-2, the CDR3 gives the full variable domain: DAGVTQSPTHLIKTRGQQVTLRCSPKSGHDTVSWYQQALGQGPQFIFQYYEEEERQRGNFPDRFSGHQFPNYSSELNVNALLLGDSALYLCASSLQDRAGYTFGSGTRLTVV.

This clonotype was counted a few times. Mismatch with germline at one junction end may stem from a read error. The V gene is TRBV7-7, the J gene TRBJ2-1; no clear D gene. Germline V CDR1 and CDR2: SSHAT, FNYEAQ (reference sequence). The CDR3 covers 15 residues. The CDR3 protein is CASSQTRSSYNEQFF. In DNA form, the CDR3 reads TGTGCTAGCAGCCAAACGCGGAGCTCCTACAATGAGCAGTTCTTC.

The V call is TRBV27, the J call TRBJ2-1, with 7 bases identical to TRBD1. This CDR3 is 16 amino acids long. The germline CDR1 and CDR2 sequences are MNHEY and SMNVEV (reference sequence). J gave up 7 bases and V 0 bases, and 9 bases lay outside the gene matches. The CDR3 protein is CASSLSSDRPLNEQFF. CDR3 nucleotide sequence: TGTGCCAGCAGTTTATCGTCGGACAGGCCCCTTAATGAGCAGTTCTTC.

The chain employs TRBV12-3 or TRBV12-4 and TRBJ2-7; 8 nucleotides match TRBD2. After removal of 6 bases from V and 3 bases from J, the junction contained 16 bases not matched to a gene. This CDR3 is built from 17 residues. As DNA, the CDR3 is TGTGCCAGCAGCCCTCCGGGGGGGGCGATTTTTGTCTACGAGCAGTACTTC. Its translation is CASSPPGGAIFVYEQYF.

The CDR3 region has the DNA TGTGCCAGCAGCGTAGTTGCGGCCCATAATGAAAAACTGTTTTTT. This translates into CASSVVAAHNEKLFF. V usage is TRBV9 and J usage is TRBJ1-4; D remains ambiguous. Germline V gene sequence: CDR1 SGDLS, CDR2 YYNGEE. The ends were cut back, 0 bases at V and 4 bases at J, with 10 bases in the middle. The CDR3 has 15 residues.

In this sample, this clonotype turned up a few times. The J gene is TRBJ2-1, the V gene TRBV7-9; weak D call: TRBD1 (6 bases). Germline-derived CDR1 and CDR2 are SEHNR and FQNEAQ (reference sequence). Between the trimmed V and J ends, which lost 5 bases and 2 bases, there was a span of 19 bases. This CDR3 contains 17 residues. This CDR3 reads CASSPRIQGLTYNEQFF. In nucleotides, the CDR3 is TGTGCCAGCAGCCCTAGGATCCAGGGGCTGACCTACAATGAGCAGTTCTTC.

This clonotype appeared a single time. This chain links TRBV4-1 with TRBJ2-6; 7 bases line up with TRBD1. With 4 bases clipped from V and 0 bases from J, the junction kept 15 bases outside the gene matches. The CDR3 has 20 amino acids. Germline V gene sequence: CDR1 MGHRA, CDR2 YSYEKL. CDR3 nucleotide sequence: TGCGCCAGCAGCCGAGAGACCGGGACAGTGAGACACTCTGGGGCCAACGTCCTGACTTTC. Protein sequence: CASSRETGTVRHSGANVLTF.

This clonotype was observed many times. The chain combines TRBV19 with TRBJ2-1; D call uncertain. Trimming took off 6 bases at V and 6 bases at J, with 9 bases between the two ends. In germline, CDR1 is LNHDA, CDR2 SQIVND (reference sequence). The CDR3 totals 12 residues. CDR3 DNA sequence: TGTGCCAGTAGGCTAGGCCCCAATGAGCAGTTCTTC. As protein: CASRLGPNEQFF.

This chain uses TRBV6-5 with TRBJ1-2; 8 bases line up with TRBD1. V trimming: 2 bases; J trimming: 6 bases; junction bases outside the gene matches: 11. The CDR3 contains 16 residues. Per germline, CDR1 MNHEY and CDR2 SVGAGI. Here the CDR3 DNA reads TGTGCCAGCAGTTACGGGTGGACAGGGAGAAAGGATGGCTACACCTTC. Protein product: CASSYGWTGRKDGYTF.

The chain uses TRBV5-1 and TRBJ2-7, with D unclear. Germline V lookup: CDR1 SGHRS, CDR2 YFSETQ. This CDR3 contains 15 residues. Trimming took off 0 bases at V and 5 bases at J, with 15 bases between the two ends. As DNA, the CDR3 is TGCGCCAGCAGCTTGGAGTCATCTCGAATGGACGAGCAGTACTTC. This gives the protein CASSLESSRMDEQYF.

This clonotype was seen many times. In nucleotides, the CDR3 is TGCAGTGCCCTCAGGGGAAGGGGTGAAAAACTGTTTTTT. Encoded protein: CSALRGRGEKLFF. This chain connects TRBV20-1 to TRBJ1-4; TRBD1 is a possible D gene (6 bases). CDR3 length: 13 residues. V lost 6 bases to trimming and J lost 7 bases, with 15 bases between them. CDR1 and CDR2 (germline): DFQATT, SNEGSKA (reference sequence).

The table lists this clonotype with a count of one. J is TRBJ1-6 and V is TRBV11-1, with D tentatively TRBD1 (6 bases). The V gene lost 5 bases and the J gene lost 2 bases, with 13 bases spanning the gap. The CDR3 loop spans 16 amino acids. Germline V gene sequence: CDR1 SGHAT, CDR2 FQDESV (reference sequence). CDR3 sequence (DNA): TGTGCCAGCAGCGATCCCAGGACAGCCTATAATTCACCCCTCCACTTT. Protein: CASSDPRTAYNSPLHF.